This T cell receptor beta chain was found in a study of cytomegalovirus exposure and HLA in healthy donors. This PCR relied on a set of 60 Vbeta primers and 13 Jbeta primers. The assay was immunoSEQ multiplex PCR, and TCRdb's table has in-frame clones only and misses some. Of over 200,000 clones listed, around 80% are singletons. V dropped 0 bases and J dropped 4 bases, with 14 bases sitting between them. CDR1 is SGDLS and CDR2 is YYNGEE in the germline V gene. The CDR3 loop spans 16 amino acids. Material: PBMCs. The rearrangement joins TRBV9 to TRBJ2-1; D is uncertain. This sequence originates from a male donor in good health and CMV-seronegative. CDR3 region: CASSVVQAPPYNEQFF. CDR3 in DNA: TGTGCCAGCAGCGTAGTGCAGGCACCCCCTTACAATGAGCAGTTCTTC.